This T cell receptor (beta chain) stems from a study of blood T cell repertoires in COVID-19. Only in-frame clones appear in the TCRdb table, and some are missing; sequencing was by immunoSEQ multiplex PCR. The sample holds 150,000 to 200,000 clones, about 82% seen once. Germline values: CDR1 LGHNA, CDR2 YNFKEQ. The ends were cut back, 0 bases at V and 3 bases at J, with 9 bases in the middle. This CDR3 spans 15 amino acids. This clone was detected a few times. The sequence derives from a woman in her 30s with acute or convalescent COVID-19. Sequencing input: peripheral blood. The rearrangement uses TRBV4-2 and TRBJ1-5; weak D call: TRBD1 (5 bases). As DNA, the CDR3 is TGTGCCAGCAGCCAAGAATCAGGGATCAATCAGCCCCAGCATTTT. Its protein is CASSQESGINQPQHF.